This T cell receptor beta chain was captured by sequencing in a study of blood T cell repertoires in COVID-19. For the study at large: Acute-phase and convalescent COVID-19 samples originated in the United States, Italy and Spain. T cells, B-cell-depleted T cells, or PBMCs supplied cDNA or gDNA.

The CDR3 is 14 residues long. V shed 2 bases and J shed 2 bases, with 10 bases lying between them. Germline CDR1 reads MNHEY; CDR2 reads SVGAGI. Sequencing was performed with immunoSEQ multiplex PCR; in TCRdb, only in-frame clones are kept and a portion is missing. This table has 70,000 or so clones, 79% appearing once. This sequence originates from a man between 60 and 75 years old with acute or convalescent COVID-19. The rearrangement joins TRBV6-5 to TRBJ2-7; the D gene is possibly TRBD1 (5 bases). The sequenced sample was peripheral blood. CDR3 bases: TGTGCCAGCAGTTACACTGACAGAACCTACGAGCAGTACTTC. Translated: CASSYTDRTYEQYF.